This passage covers 21 T cell receptor beta chains from one sample sequenced in a study of CD8 T cells in Susac syndrome (dated by TCRdb to the late 2010s). Libraries came from the immunoSEQ multiplex PCR assay. RNA was extracted using the RNeasy kit, and about 0.45 to 1 microgram was reverse transcribed with random hexamers. TCRdb's own reprocessing of the public reads used fastp at Q25 and MiXCR and kept productive beta chains. Rows are unified per CDR3 protein, each entry keeping the most common DNA and genes. Recorded for this sample are 150,000 to 190,000 distinct CDR3 sequences; approximately 95% of them occurred a single time. 0.16% of the sample is in the top ten clones. Sequences were obtained from CD4+ T cells from PBMCs. Every receptor here comes from a human donor with Susac syndrome.

The chain carries TRBV6-5 and TRBJ1-1, with unresolved D. The CDR3 has 14 amino acids. Germline CDR1 reads MNHEY; CDR2 reads SVGAGI. With 5 bases removed from V and 1 base from J, the gap between germline ends came to 11 bases. CDR3 loop: CASSGRRENTEAFF. The CDR3, as DNA: TGTGCCAGCAGTGGGCGTCGGGAGAACACTGAAGCTTTCTTT.

The genes are TRBV6-2 or TRBV6-3 and TRBJ2-7, with D perhaps TRBD2 (5 bases). Germline assignment: CDR1 MNHEY and CDR2 SVGEGT. The CDR3 length is 14 residues. V lost 7 bases, J lost 0 bases, and 13 bases lay in between. The CDR3: CASIQSGISYEQYF. The CDR3 bases are TGTGCCAGCATCCAAAGCGGAATCTCCTACGAGCAGTACTTC.

This chain links TRBV14 with TRBJ2-5; 7 nucleotides agree with TRBD2. This CDR3 is built from 13 residues. Germline V gives CDR1 SGHDN, CDR2 FVKESK. Unmatched junction bases numbered 2, after V lost 0 bases and J lost 7 bases. This chain's CDR3 is CASSQEPGGTQYF. DNA of the CDR3: TGTGCCAGCAGCCAAGAACCGGGAGGGACCCAGTACTTC.

The chain recombines TRBV12-3 or TRBV12-4 with TRBJ2-7; D is undetermined. V was shortened by 1 base and J by 3 bases, with 7 bases between the two germline ends. CDR3 length equals 13 residues. CDR3 DNA: TGTGCCAGCAGTTTAGGGGCTTACTACGAGCAGTACTTC. As protein: CASSLGAYYEQYF.

The gene calls are TRBV18 and TRBJ1-2, with a tentative D call TRBD1 (6 bases). Trimming stripped 8 bases from V and 6 bases from J, with 13 bases between. Germline CDR1 reads KGHSH; CDR2 reads LQKENI. This CDR3 region has 12 residues. For the CDR3, the DNA is TGTGCCAGCCGGCAGGGGTCTGATGGCTACACCTTC. This translates into CASRQGSDGYTF.

The chain has TRBV5-1 and TRBJ1-1; perhaps TRBD1 as D (5 bases). The germline gives CDR1 SGHRS, CDR2 YFSETQ. The ends were cut back, 0 bases at V and 4 bases at J, with 19 bases in the middle. The CDR3 extends over 17 amino acids. CDR3 loop: CASSLEGGRAMGTEAFF. In DNA, the CDR3 is TGCGCCAGCAGCTTGGAGGGAGGCAGGGCGATGGGCACTGAAGCTTTCTTT.

This rearrangement joins TRBV25-1 to TRBJ1-2; TRBD1 is a possible D gene (5 bases). The CDR3 consists of 14 residues. Germline V lookup: CDR1 MGHDK, CDR2 SYGVNS. With 2 bases removed from V and 8 bases from J, the gap between germline ends came to 15 bases. The CDR3 sequence: CASSETRGAGGYTF. Here the CDR3 DNA reads TGTGCCAGCAGTGAAACAAGGGGAGCAGGAGGCTACACCTTC.

The table lists this clonotype with a count of one. V and J are TRBV15 and TRBJ2-1; 7 bases map to TRBD1. Per germline, CDR1 LNHNV and CDR2 YYDKDF (reference sequence). The CDR3 contains 17 residues. The ends lost 5 bases at V and 7 bases at J; junction bases unmatched: 17. CDR3 in amino acids: CATSGPPDRAIDNEQFF. The DNA of the CDR3 is TGTGCCACCAGCGGACCACCTGACAGGGCGATCGATAATGAGCAGTTCTTC.

The V call is TRBV9, the J call TRBJ2-3; D possibly corresponds to TRBD2 (6 bases). The CDR3 is 16 residues long. Trimming cost V 0 bases and J 0 bases, with 11 bases left between them. Germline CDR1 is SGDLS and CDR2 is YYNGEE. CDR3 sequence: CASSVDGGRSTDTQYF. The CDR3 DNA follows: TGTGCCAGCAGCGTAGACGGAGGGCGTAGCACAGATACGCAGTATTTT.

The rearrangement joins TRBV3-1 to TRBJ2-1; D gene ambiguous. Germline V gene lookup returns CDR1 LGHDT and CDR2 YNNKEL (reference sequence). The CDR3 contains 15 residues. The V and J ends lost 0 bases and 8 bases respectively, with 14 bases between them. The CDR3: CASSQDSLRYDEQFF. The DNA of the CDR3 is TGTGCCAGCAGCCAAGACTCCCTACGATACGATGAGCAGTTCTTC.

This chain joins TRBV14 and TRBJ2-1, with D hard to call. The germline gives CDR1 SGHDN, CDR2 FVKESK. V was trimmed by 4 bases and J by 0 bases, leaving 7 bases between them. CDR3 length: 14 amino acids. The CDR3 nucleotides read TGTGCCAGCAGCCTGGGCTACTCCTACAATGAGCAGTTCTTC. Its translation: CASSLGYSYNEQFF.

This chain links TRBV29-1 with TRBJ2-1; a weak D match, TRBD1 (6 bases). Germline CDR1 is SQVTM and CDR2 is ANQGSEA. This CDR3 has 13 amino acids. V was trimmed by 7 bases and J by 0 bases, leaving 10 bases between them. The CDR3 sequence: CSATGSSYNEQFF. The CDR3, as DNA: TGCAGCGCGACAGGTAGCTCCTACAATGAGCAGTTCTTC.

The chain uses TRBV6-2 or TRBV6-3 and TRBJ2-7; TRBD1 matches 8 bases. The CDR3 runs to 11 residues. In germline, CDR1 is MNHEY, CDR2 SVGEGT. V dropped 8 bases and J dropped 5; count of bases not matched to a gene: 2. This CDR3 reads CASRRGHEQYF. The CDR3 DNA follows: TGTGCCAGCCGCAGGGGGCACGAGCAGTACTTC.

The genes are TRBV12-5 and TRBJ2-1; D is unclear. Per germline, CDR1 LGHNT and CDR2 FRNRAP. The CDR3 runs 12 residues. V lost 3 bases to trimming and J lost 6 bases, with 6 bases between them. DNA for the CDR3: TGTGCTAGTGGTTTACAGATCAATGAGCAGTTCTTC. Its protein is CASGLQINEQFF.

CDR3 protein: CASSYSSGWPQHF. DNA for the CDR3: TGTGCCAGCAGTTACTCATCAGGGTGGCCCCAGCATTTT. The rearrangement uses TRBV6-5 and TRBJ1-5; tentatively, D is TRBD1 (5 bases). CDR3 size: 13 residues. Between the trimmed V and J ends, which lost 0 bases and 9 bases, there was a span of 9 bases. The germline V gene encodes CDR1 MNHEY and CDR2 SVGAGI.

This clonotype was recorded only once. The chain recombines TRBV7-3 with TRBJ2-3, with 7 bases matching TRBD2. Germline V gene lookup returns CDR1 SGHTA and CDR2 FQGTGA. The CDR3 length is 15 residues. The V gene end was trimmed by 5 bases and the J gene end by 4 bases; junction bases not matched to a gene: 9. The CDR3 bases are TGTGCCAGCAGCCCCCGGGGGGAAGAAGCAGATACGCAGTATTTT. Translating it yields CASSPRGEEADTQYF.

The chain uses TRBV15 and TRBJ2-3; D is ambiguous. This CDR3 is built from 14 residues. V shed 1 base and J shed 2 bases, with 7 bases lying between them. Germline V gene lookup returns CDR1 LNHNV and CDR2 YYDKDF (reference sequence). The CDR3 sequence: CATSRAGTTDTQYF. The CDR3 coding sequence is TGTGCCACCAGCAGAGCGGGTACCACAGATACGCAGTATTTT.

This chain uses TRBV25-1 with TRBJ2-5, with D hard to call. Per the germline V gene, CDR1 is MGHDK and CDR2 is SYGVNS. There are 14 residues in the CDR3. The germline V and J ends were trimmed by 1 base and 7 bases, with 13 bases remaining between them. Here the CDR3 DNA reads TGTGCCAGCAGTGAATTTGGCCCGAAAGGGACCCAGTACTTC. Protein sequence: CASSEFGPKGTQYF.

The V and J genes are TRBV29-1 and TRBJ2-7, with D possibly TRBD1 on 6 matching bases. Trimming left V 2 bases short and J 5 bases short, with 10 bases between. The CDR3 has 12 residues. The germline gives CDR1 SQVTM, CDR2 ANQGSEA. The CDR3 DNA is TGCAGCGTTGAAAAGGCAGGGGACGAGCAGTACTTC. This sequence encodes CSVEKAGDEQYF.

Written as DNA, the CDR3 is TGTGCCAGCGCTAGGAGAGACCAGGGGTCACCCCTCCACTTT. It encodes CASARRDQGSPLHF. V is TRBV12-3 or TRBV12-4 and J is TRBJ1-6, with D possibly matching TRBD1 (6 bases). V was cut by 8 bases and J by 10 bases, with 18 bases left in between. The CDR3 length is 14 residues.

This clonotype was detected a few times. The CDR3 nucleotides are TGCAGCGTTGAGGACGGAAACATTCAGTACTTC. Translated, it gives CSVEDGNIQYF. The chain employs TRBV29-1 and TRBJ2-4, with D unresolved. Germline CDR1 reads SQVTM; CDR2 reads ANQGSEA. CDR3 length: 11 residues. Trimming pared 3 bases from V and 6 bases from J, leaving 6 bases between.